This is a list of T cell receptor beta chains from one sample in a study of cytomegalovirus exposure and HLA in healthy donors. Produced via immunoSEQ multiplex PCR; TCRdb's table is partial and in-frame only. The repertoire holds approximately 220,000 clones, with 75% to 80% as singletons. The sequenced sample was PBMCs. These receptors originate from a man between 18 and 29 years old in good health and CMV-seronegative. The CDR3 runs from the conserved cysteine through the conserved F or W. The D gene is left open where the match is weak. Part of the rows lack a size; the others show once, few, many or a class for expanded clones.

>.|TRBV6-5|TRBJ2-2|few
CASSFSGSLSAGELFF
TGTGCCAGCAGTTTTAGCGGCTCCTTGAGTGCTGGGGAGCTGTTTTTT
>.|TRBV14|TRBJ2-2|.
CASSPEGRRNTGELFF
TGTGCCAGCAGCCCAGAGGGGAGGAGGAACACCGGGGAGCTGTTTTTT
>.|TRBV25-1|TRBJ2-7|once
CASSEYSTQGSEQYF
TGTGCCAGCAGTGAATATAGTACTCAGGGCAGCGAGCAGTACTTC
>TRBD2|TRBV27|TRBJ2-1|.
CASSLGADRTGTTHNEQFF
TGTGCCAGCAGTTTAGGGGCTGACAGAACCGGGACTACCCACAATGAGCAGTTCTTC
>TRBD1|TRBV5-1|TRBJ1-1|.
CASSLRGQGATGTEAFF
TGCGCCAGCAGCTTAAGGGGACAGGGGGCTACGGGCACTGAAGCTTTCTTT
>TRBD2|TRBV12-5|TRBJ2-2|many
CASGLLAGSTGELFF
TGTGCTAGTGGTTTGTTAGCGGGGTCCACCGGGGAGCTGTTTTTT
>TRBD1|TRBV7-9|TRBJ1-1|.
CASRGQGGNTEAFF
TGTGCCAGCAGGGGACAGGGGGGGAACACTGAAGCTTTCTTT
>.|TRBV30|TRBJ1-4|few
CAWDRLNEKLFF
TGTGCCTGGGACAGGTTGAATGAAAAACTGTTTTTT
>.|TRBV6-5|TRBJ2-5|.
CASSYTTSFPQETQYF
TGTGCCAGCAGTTACACTACTAGTTTCCCTCAAGAGACCCAGTACTTC
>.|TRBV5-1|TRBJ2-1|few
CASSSRGGGEQFF
TGCGCCAGCAGCTCTCGAGGGGGGGGTGAGCAGTTCTTC
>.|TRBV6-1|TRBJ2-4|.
CASSEARGIQYF
TGTGCCAGCAGTGAAGCGCGGGGAATTCAGTACTTC
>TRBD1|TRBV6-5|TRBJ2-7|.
CVSSYSTGGDPYEQYF
TGTGTCAGCAGTTACTCGACAGGGGGCGACCCCTACGAGCAGTACTTC
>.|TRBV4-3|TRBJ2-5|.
CASSQGGRETQYF
TGCGCCAGCAGCCAGGGGGGGCGAGAGACCCAGTACTTC
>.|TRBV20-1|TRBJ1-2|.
CSAPGLSGYTF
TGCAGTGCCCCGGGGTTGAGCGGCTACACCTTC
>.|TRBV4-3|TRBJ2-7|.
CASRVSVGGISYEQYF
TGCGCCAGCAGGGTATCCGTTGGCGGGATCTCCTACGAGCAGTACTTC
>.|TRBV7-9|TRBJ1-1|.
CASIEGFSTEAFF
TGTGCCAGCATCGAGGGTTTCAGCACTGAAGCTTTCTTT
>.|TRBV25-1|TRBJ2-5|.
CASRALGDETQYF
TGTGCCAGCAGGGCCTTGGGAGATGAGACCCAGTACTTC
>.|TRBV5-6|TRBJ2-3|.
CASSRSDRFDTQYF
TGTGCCAGCAGCCGATCTGACAGGTTCGATACGCAGTATTTT
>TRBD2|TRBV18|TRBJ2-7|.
CASSPGSGGTYEQYF
TGTGCCAGCTCACCCGGTAGCGGGGGAACCTACGAGCAGTACTTC
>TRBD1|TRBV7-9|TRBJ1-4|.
CASSSKDREVGEKLFF
TGTGCCAGCAGCTCCAAAGACAGGGAAGTAGGTGAAAAACTGTTTTTT